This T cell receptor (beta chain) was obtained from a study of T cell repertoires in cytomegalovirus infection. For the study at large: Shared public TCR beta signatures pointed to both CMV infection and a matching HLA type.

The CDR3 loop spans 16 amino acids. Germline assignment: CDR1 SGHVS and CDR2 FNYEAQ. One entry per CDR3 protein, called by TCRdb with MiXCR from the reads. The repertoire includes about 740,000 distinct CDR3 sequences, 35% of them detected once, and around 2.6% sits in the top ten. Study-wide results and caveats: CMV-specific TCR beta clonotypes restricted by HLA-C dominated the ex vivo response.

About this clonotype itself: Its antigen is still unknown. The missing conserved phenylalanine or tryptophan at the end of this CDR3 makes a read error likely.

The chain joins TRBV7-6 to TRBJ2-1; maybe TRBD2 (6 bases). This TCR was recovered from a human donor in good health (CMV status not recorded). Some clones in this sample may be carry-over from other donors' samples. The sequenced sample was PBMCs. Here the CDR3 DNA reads TGTGCCAGCAGCTTACTCGGCGGGGACTTCTACAATAAGCAGTTCTTA. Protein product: CASSLLGGDFYNKQFL.